This TCR beta chain was identified in a study of CD8 T cells in Susac syndrome. RNA in amounts of about 0.5 to 1 ug was reverse transcribed with random hexamers. The TCR beta CDR3 was amplified by immunoSEQ multiplex PCR across 54 Vbeta, 13 Jbeta. In TCRdb, the immunoSEQ multiplex PCR reads were re-called with MiXCR into one record per CDR3 protein. The data hold a few hundred thousand distinct CDR3 sequences, with 85% observed a single time. Sequencing of TCR beta, carried out with a high-throughput approach, was applied to CD8+ and CD4+ T cells from the blood. The multiple sclerosis controls consisted of treatment-naive patients with relapsing-remitting disease, either stable or active. TEMRA cells were FACS-enriched, unlike CD8+ and CD4+ T cells, which were negatively isolated. CDR1 is MGHRA, CDR2 YSYEKL, per germline. This CDR3 comprises 15 residues. Trimming took 1 base from V and 1 from J, leaving 11 bases between them.

V gene TRBV4-1 combines with J gene TRBJ2-7; D may be TRBD1 (5 bases). The sequenced sample consisted of CD8+ T cells from PBMCs. The receptor was isolated from a human donor with multiple sclerosis. For the CDR3, the DNA is TGCGCCAGCAGCCAAGGAGGTCAGGGATCCTACGAGCAGTACTTC. It translates to CASSQGGQGSYEQYF.